This T cell receptor beta chain was observed in a study of radiotherapy plus CTLA-4 blockade in lung cancer. Concerning this clone: Its antigen is not identified.

This CDR3 is 13 amino acids long. V trimming: 5 bases; J trimming: 6 bases; junction bases outside the gene matches: 6. Germline CDR1 reads KGHSH; CDR2 reads LQKENI. Clones were read by immunoSEQ multiplex PCR, and TCRdb kept only the in-frame ones, dropping some. The sample carries approximately 89,000 clones, 78% recorded once. Focal radiation with ipilimumab CTLA-4 blockade was given to patients with chemo-refractory metastatic non-small-cell lung cancer. Study results and caveats: Tumor-derived TCR clones expanded in blood after radiotherapy plus ipilimumab.

Here the sequenced sample was peripheral blood, taken from a patient treated with radiotherapy plus ipilimumab. The rearrangement links TRBV18 to TRBJ1-2; TRBD1 matches at 7 bases. The clonotype originates from a human donor with non-small cell lung cancer who had a partial response to radiotherapy plus ipilimumab. Some clones in this sample may be carry-over from other donors' samples. CDR3 nucleotides: TGTGCCAGCTCATCGGGACAGCGAGATGGCTACACCTTC. It specifies CASSSGQRDGYTF.